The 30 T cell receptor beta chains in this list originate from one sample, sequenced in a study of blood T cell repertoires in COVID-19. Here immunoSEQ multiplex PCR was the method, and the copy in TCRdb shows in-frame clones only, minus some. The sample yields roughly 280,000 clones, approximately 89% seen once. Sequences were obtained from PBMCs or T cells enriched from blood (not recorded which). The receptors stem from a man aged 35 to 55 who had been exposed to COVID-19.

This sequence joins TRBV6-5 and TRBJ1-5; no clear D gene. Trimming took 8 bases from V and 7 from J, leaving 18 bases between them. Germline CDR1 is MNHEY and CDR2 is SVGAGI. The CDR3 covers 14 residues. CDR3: CASSTGVFGQPQHF. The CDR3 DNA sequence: TGTGCCAGCTCAACCGGGGTTTTTGGGCAGCCCCAGCATTTT.

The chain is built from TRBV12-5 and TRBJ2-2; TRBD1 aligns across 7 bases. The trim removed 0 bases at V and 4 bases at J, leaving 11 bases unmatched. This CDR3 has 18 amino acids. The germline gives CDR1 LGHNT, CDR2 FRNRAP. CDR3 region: CASGLVRPGGFTTGELFF. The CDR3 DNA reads TGTGCTAGTGGTTTGGTACGCCCAGGGGGTTTTACCACCGGGGAGCTGTTTTTT.

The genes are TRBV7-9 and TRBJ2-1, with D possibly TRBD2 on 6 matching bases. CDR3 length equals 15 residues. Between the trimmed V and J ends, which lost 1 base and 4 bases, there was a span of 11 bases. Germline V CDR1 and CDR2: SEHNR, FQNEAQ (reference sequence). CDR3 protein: CASSLGAGKYNEQFF. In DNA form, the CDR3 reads TGTGCCAGCAGCTTAGGGGCGGGAAAATACAATGAGCAGTTCTTC.

DNA for the CDR3: TGTGCCAGCAGTCAGGGACAGGCGATGTATGGCTACACCTTC. Its translation is CASSQGQAMYGYTF. The chain joins TRBV28 to TRBJ1-2; 8 bases line up with TRBD1. The CDR3 is 14 amino acids. V was pared by 5 bases and J by 5 bases, with 7 bases of the junction left unmatched. Germline assignment: CDR1 MDHEN and CDR2 SYDVKM.

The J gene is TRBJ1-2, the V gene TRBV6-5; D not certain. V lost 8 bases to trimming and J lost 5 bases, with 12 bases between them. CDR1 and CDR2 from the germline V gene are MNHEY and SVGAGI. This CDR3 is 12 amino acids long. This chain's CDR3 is CASVSGSYGYTF. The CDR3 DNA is TGTGCCAGCGTTTCAGGTTCATATGGCTACACCTTC.

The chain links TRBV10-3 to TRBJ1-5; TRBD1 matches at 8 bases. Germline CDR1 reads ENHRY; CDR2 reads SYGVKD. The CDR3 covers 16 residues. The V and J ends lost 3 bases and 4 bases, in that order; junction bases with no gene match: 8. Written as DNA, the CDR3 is TGTGCCATCAGTGAAGGACAGGGAGGTCGGAATCAGCCCCAGCATTTT. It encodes CAISEGQGGRNQPQHF.

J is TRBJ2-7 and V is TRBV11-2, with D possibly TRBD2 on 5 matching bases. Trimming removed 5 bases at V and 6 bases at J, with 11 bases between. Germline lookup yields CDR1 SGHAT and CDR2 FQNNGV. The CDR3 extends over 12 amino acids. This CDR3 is CASSPTRPEQYF. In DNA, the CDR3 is TGTGCCAGCAGCCCTACTAGACCCGAGCAGTACTTC.

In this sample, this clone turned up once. The DNA for the CDR3 is TGTGCCAGCAGTGGATACAGGGGATACGAGCAGTACTTC. Its protein is CASSGYRGYEQYF. The chain has TRBV12-3 or TRBV12-4 and TRBJ2-7; 7 bases map to TRBD1. Unmatched junction bases numbered 5, after V lost 5 bases and J lost 4 bases. The CDR3 sequence is 13 residues long.

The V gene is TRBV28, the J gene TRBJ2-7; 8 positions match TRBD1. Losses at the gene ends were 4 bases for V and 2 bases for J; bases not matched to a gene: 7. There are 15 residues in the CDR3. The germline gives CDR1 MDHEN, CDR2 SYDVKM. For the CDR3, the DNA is TGTGCCAGCAGTTCCCGGGACAGGAGAGCCTACGAGCAGTACTTC. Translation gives CASSSRDRRAYEQYF.

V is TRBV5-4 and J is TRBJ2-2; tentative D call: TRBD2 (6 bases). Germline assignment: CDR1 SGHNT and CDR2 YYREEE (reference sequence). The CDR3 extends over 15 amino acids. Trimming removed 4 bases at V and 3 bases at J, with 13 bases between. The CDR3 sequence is CASSMRLGDTGELFF. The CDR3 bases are TGTGCCAGCAGCATGAGACTAGGCGACACCGGGGAGCTGTTTTTT.

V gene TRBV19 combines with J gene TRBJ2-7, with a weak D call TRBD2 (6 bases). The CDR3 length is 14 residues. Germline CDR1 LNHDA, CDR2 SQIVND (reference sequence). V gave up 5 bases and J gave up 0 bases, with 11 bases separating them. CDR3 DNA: TGTGCCAGTAGTCTTAGCGGAGGCTCCTACGAGCAGTACTTC. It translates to CASSLSGGSYEQYF.

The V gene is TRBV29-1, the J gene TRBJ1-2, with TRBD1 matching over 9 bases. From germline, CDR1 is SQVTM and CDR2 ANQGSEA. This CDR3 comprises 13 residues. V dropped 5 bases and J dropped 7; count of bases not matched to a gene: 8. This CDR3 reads CSVTGGEVRGYTF. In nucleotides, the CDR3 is TGCAGCGTTACAGGGGGCGAGGTGCGTGGCTACACCTTC. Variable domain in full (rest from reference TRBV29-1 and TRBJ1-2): SAVISQKPSRDICQRGTSLTIQCQVDSQVTMMFWYRQQPGQSLTLIATANQGSEATYESGFVIDKFPISRPNLTFSTLTVSNMSPEDSSIYLCSVTGGEVRGYTFGSGTRLTVV.

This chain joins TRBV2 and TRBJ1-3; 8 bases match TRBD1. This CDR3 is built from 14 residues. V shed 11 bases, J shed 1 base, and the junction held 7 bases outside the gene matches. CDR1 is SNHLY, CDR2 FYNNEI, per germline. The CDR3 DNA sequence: TGTGCCCGCAACAGGGGGGATTCTGGAAACACCATATATTTT. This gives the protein CARNRGDSGNTIYF. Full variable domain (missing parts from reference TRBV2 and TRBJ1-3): EPEVTQTPSHQVTQMGQEVILRCVPISNHLYFYWYRQILGQKVEFLVSFYNNEISEKSEIFDDQFSVERPDGSNFTLKIRSTKLEDSAMYFCARNRGDSGNTIYFGEGSWLTVV.

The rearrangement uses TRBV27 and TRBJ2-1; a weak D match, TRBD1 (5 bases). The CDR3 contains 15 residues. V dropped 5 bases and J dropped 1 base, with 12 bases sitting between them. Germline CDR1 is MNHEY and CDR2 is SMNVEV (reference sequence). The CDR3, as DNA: TGTGCCAGCAGTCCGGACACAACATCCTACAATGAGCAGTTCTTC. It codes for CASSPDTTSYNEQFF.

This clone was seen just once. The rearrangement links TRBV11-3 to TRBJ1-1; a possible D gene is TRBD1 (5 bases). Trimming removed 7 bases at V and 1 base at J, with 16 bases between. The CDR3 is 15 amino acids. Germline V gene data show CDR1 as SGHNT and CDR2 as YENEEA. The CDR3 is CASTEGNRPNTEAFF. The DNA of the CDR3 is TGTGCCAGCACCGAAGGCAACAGGCCGAACACTGAAGCTTTCTTT.

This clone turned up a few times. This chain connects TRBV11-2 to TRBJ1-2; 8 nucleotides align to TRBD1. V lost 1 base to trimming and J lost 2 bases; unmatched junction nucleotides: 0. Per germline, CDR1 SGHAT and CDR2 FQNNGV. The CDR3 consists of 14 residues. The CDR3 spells CASSLGQGNYGYTF. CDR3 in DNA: TGTGCCAGCAGCTTAGGACAGGGGAACTATGGCTACACCTTC.

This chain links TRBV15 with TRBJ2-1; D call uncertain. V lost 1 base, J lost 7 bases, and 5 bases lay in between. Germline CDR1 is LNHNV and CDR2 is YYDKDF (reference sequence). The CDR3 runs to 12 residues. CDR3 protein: CATSRVANEQFF. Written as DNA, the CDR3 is TGTGCCACCAGCAGAGTGGCTAATGAGCAGTTCTTC.

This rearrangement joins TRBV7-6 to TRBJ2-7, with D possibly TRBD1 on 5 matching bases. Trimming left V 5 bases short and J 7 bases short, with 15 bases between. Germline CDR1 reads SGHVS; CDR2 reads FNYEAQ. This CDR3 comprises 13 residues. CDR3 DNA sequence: TGTGCCAGCAGCGTATCTAGGGGTACGGAGCAGTACTTC. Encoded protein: CASSVSRGTEQYF.

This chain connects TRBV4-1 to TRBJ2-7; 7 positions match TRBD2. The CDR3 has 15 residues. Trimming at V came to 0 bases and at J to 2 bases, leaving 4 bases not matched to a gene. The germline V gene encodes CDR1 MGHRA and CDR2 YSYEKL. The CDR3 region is CASSQDKAGAYEQYF. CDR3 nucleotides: TGCGCCAGCAGCCAAGATAAGGCGGGAGCCTACGAGCAGTACTTC.

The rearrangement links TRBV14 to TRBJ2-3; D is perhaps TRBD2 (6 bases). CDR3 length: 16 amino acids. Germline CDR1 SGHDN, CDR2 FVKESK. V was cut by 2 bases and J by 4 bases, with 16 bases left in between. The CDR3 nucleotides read TGTGCCAGCAGCCAAAAGCGGAGACTAGGCGCAGATACGCAGTATTTT. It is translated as CASSQKRRLGADTQYF.

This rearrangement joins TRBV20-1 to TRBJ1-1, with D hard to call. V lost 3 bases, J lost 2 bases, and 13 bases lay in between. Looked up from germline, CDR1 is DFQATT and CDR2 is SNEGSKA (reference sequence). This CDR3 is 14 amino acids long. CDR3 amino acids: CSASGPPDNTEAFF. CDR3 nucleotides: TGCAGTGCTAGTGGGCCCCCCGATAACACTGAAGCTTTCTTT.

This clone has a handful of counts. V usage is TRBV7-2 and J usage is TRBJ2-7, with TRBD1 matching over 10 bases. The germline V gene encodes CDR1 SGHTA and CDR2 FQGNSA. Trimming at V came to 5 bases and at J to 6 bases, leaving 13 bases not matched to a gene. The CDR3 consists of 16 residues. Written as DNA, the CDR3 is TGTGCCAGCAGCCGCGACGGGACGACAGGGGGCCGCGAGCAGTACTTC. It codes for CASSRDGTTGGREQYF.

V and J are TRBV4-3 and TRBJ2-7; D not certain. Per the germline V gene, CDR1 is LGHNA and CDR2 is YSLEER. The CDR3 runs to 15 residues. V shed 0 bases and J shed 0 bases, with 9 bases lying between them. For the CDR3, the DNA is TGCGCCAGCAGCCAAGATCCACGCGACTCCTACGAGCAGTACTTC. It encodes CASSQDPRDSYEQYF.

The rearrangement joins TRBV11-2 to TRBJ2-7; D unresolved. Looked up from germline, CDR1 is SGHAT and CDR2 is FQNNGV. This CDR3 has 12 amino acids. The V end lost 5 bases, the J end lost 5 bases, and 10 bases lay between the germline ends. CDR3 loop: CASSAGVNEQYF. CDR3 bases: TGTGCCAGCAGCGCTGGAGTGAACGAGCAGTACTTC.

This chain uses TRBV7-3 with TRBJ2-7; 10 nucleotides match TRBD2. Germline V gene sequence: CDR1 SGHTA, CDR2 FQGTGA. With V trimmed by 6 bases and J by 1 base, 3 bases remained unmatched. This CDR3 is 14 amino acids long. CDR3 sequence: CASRVAGGSYEQYF. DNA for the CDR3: TGTGCCAGCAGGGTAGCGGGAGGATCCTACGAGCAGTACTTC.

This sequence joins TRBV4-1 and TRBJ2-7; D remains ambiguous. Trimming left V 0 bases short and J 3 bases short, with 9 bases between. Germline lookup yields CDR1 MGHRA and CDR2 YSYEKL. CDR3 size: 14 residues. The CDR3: CASSQETANYEQYF. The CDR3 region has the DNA TGCGCCAGCAGCCAAGAAACAGCCAACTACGAGCAGTACTTC.

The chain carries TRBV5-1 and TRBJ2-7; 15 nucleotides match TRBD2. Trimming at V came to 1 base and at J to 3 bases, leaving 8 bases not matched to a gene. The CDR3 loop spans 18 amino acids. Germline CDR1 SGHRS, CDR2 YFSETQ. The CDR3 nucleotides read TGCGCCAGCAGCTTGAGGACTAGCGGGAGGGAAAGGGGCTACGAGCAGTACTTC. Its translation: CASSLRTSGRERGYEQYF.

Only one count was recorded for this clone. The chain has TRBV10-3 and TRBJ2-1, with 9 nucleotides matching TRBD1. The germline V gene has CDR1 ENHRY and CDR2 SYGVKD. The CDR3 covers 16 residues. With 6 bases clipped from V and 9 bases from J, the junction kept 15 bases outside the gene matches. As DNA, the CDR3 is TGTGCCATCAGCAATAGAGCCGGGACAGGGTTCGGTGAGCAGTTCTTC. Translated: CAISNRAGTGFGEQFF.

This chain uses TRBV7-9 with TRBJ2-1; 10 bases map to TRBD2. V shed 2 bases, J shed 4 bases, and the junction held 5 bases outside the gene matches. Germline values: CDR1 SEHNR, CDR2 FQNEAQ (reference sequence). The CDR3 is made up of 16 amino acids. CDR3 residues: CASSLTASGRYNEQFF. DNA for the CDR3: TGTGCCAGCAGCTTAACGGCTAGCGGGAGATACAATGAGCAGTTCTTC.

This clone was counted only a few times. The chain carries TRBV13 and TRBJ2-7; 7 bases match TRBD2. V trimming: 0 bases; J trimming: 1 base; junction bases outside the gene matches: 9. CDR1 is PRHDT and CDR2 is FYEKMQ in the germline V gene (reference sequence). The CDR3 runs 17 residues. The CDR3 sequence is CASSLGFSGANSYEQYF. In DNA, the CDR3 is TGTGCCAGCAGCTTAGGCTTCAGCGGGGCGAATTCCTACGAGCAGTACTTC.